The 16 T cell receptor beta chains reported below all come from one sample, sequenced in a study of T-cell reconstitution after alpha-beta-depleted transplantation in children. It was with unique molecular identifiers that the TCRbeta library was prepared. MiXCR, applied by TCRdb to the PCR reads, yields one record per CDR3 protein. The sample yields 200,000 to 250,000 distinct CDR3 sequences, 7.5% to 9.5% seen once. The sample was PBMCs, mostly from graft donor cells, taken 360 days after TCRalphabeta/CD19-depleted stem cell transplant. The receptors come from a male patient between 2 and 10 years old who had a stem cell transplant for acute myeloid leukemia, so the T cells may come from the graft donor.

The chain has TRBV11-2 and TRBJ2-2, with a possible D match to TRBD2 (6 bases). The CDR3 consists of 21 residues. The V gene lost 6 bases and the J gene lost 1 base, with 30 bases spanning the gap. Looked up from germline, CDR1 is SGHAT and CDR2 is FQNNGV. The CDR3 DNA sequence: TGTGCCAGCAGGCCTTACAGAGTTCAAGCGGGCCGATCACTGAACACCGGGGAGCTGTTTTTT. Its protein product is CASRPYRVQAGRSLNTGELFF.

The chain joins TRBV5-1 to TRBJ1-2; possibly TRBD1 for D (5 bases). With 2 bases removed from V and 3 bases from J, the gap between germline ends came to 8 bases. This CDR3 has 13 amino acids. Germline assignment: CDR1 SGHRS and CDR2 YFSETQ. CDR3 sequence: CASSFGADYGYTF. In DNA form, the CDR3 reads TGCGCCAGCAGCTTTGGGGCCGACTATGGCTACACCTTC.

The chain uses TRBV27 and TRBJ2-1, with TRBD2 identical over 10 bases. Trimming removed 0 bases from V and 0 bases from J; junction bases left unmatched: 20. Germline CDR1 is MNHEY and CDR2 is SMNVEV (reference sequence). This CDR3 region has 23 residues. Here the CDR3 reads CASSLSSAGPAGGPIDSYNEQFF. CDR3 nucleotide sequence: TGTGCCAGCAGTTTATCTTCCGCTGGGCCAGCGGGAGGGCCGATCGACTCCTACAATGAGCAGTTCTTC.

This clonotype has at least ten counts. This chain uses TRBV29-1 with TRBJ2-3; 10 nucleotides align to TRBD1. The germline V gene has CDR1 SQVTM and CDR2 ANQGSEA. This CDR3 contains 15 residues. Trimming took 4 bases from V and 3 from J; bases not matched to a gene: 7. CDR3 DNA: TGCAGCGTTGGCGTTGGGACAGGGGAAACAGATACGCAGTATTTT. Protein: CSVGVGTGETDTQYF.

This clonotype was counted only a few times. The genes are TRBV25-1 and TRBJ2-1, with D tentatively TRBD2 (6 bases). Germline CDR1 MGHDK, CDR2 SYGVNS. Trimming cost V 3 bases and J 2 bases, with 11 bases left between them. The CDR3 is made up of 15 amino acids. The CDR3: CASSDPREAYNEQFF. The CDR3 DNA reads as TGTGCCAGCAGTGACCCCAGGGAGGCCTACAATGAGCAGTTCTTC. The full variable domain, its missing parts supplied by reference TRBV25-1 and TRBJ2-1, is EADIYQTPRYLVIGTGKKITLECSQTMGHDKMYWYQQDPGMELHLIHYSYGVNSTEKGDLSSESTVSRIRTEHFPLTLESARPSHTSQYLCASSDPREAYNEQFFGPGTRLTVL.

This clonotype was picked up many times. The rearrangement links TRBV12-3 or TRBV12-4 to TRBJ2-7, with 7 bases aligning to TRBD2. The CDR3 length is 14 residues. V shed 3 bases and J 0 bases; nucleotides not matched to a gene: 2. CDR3 sequence (DNA): TGTGCCAGCAGTTTGGGGGGGAGCTCCTACGAGCAGTACGTC. Protein: CASSLGGSSYEQYV.

This clonotype was counted at least ten times. The genes are TRBV29-1 and TRBJ2-4; 7 bases align to TRBD1. Germline trimming cut 5 bases from V and 5 bases from J; bases unmatched to any gene: 6. CDR3 length: 13 amino acids. The germline CDR1 and CDR2 sequences are SQVTM and ANQGSEA. This CDR3 reads CSVRDRAQNIQYF. Written as DNA, the CDR3 is TGCAGCGTTCGGGACAGAGCTCAAAACATTCAGTACTTC.

The chain employs TRBV29-1 and TRBJ2-7; no clear D gene. V lost 3 bases to trimming and J lost 5 bases, with 14 bases between them. Looked up from germline, CDR1 is SQVTM and CDR2 is ANQGSEA. The CDR3 is made up of 13 amino acids. The CDR3 region has the DNA TGCAGCGTTGAGCAGGACGCCCCCCACGAGCAGTACTTC. Its protein product is CSVEQDAPHEQYF.

This clonotype was counted only a few times. This chain uses TRBV6-5 with TRBJ1-3; unclear D gene. Germline V gene sequence: CDR1 MNHEY, CDR2 SVGAGI. This CDR3 is built from 15 residues. Trimming shortened V by 2 bases and J by 0 bases, and 8 bases separated the two germline ends. CDR3: CASSYGGDSGNTIYF. The CDR3 DNA reads as TGTGCCAGCAGTTACGGAGGAGACTCTGGAAACACCATATATTTT.

The gene calls are TRBV12-3 or TRBV12-4 and TRBJ2-1; the D gene could be TRBD1 or TRBD2 (5 bases each). V lost 4 bases and J 6 bases, leaving 13 bases between the germline ends. The CDR3 covers 14 residues. The CDR3 nucleotides are TGTGCCAGCAGTTCGGGGCCCCGGGGCAATGAGCAGTTCTTC. Protein product: CASSSGPRGNEQFF.

At least ten counts were recorded for this clonotype. The gene calls are TRBV20-1 and TRBJ2-7, with a weak D call TRBD1 (5 bases). The CDR3 has 13 amino acids. Germline CDR1 and CDR2: DFQATT and SNEGSKA (reference sequence). With 5 bases removed from V and 2 bases from J, the gap between germline ends came to 13 bases. The CDR3 sequence: CSAGLQATYEQYF. The DNA for the CDR3 is TGCAGTGCTGGCCTACAGGCAACCTACGAGCAGTACTTC.

The CDR3 here is CARKETAPYEQYV. Written as DNA, the CDR3 is TGTGCCAGAAAAGAGACAGCACCGTACGAGCAGTACGTC. The V gene is TRBV12-3 or TRBV12-4, the J gene TRBJ2-7, with a tentative D call TRBD1 (5 bases). The ends were cut back, 9 bases at V and 4 bases at J, with 16 bases in the middle. The CDR3 sequence is 13 residues long.

The rearrangement uses TRBV7-6 and TRBJ2-7; 11 bases map to TRBD2. The CDR3 spans 17 residues. The trim removed 1 base at V and 5 bases at J, leaving 10 bases unmatched. Germline CDR1 and CDR2: SGHVS and FNYEAQ. CDR3 protein: CASSLGGLAASWDEQYF. CDR3 sequence (DNA): TGTGCCAGCAGCTTAGGGGGACTAGCGGCCTCCTGGGACGAGCAGTACTTC.

There are a few counts of this clonotype. The chain recombines TRBV5-4 with TRBJ2-1, with D perhaps TRBD2 (5 bases). V dropped 4 bases and J dropped 10 bases, with 21 bases sitting between them. The germline gives CDR1 SGHNT, CDR2 YYREEE (reference sequence). CDR3 length equals 15 residues. CDR3 nucleotide sequence: TGTGCCAGCAGCACACCCTCCCTTTCCTCGGGGGAGCAGTTCTTC. Encoded protein: CASSTPSLSSGEQFF.

There are a few counts of this clonotype. The gene calls are TRBV12-3 or TRBV12-4 and TRBJ2-5; a weak D match, TRBD2 (6 bases). There are 14 residues in the CDR3. The V and J ends lost 3 bases and 2 bases respectively, with 10 bases between them. The CDR3, as DNA: TGTGCCAGCAGTTTCGGGACTCCACAAGAGACCCAGTACTTC. Translated, it gives CASSFGTPQETQYF.

Written as DNA, the CDR3 is TGTGCCAGCAGCTTATCGGGACTAGCCCACAATGAGCAGTTCTTC. Translated, it gives CASSLSGLAHNEQFF. This sequence joins TRBV7-9 and TRBJ2-1; TRBD2 agrees at 9 bases. V shed 2 bases and J 5 bases; nucleotides not matched to a gene: 4. This CDR3 is built from 15 residues. The V gene's germline CDR1 is SEHNR and CDR2 FQNEAQ (reference sequence). Filled out from reference TRBV7-9 and TRBJ2-1, the complete variable domain reads DTGVSQNPRHKITKRGQNVTFRCDPISEHNRLYWYRQTLGQGPEFLTYFQNEAQLEKSRLLSDRFSAERPKGSFSTLEIQRTEQGDSAMYLCASSLSGLAHNEQFFGPGTRLTVL.